This TCR beta chain was identified in a study of blood T cell repertoires in COVID-19. Study details: PBMCs, B-cell-depleted T cells, or T cells provided the cDNA or gDNA that made up the material.

Germline V gene lookup returns CDR1 ENHRY and CDR2 SYGVKD. There are 15 residues in the CDR3. With 6 bases clipped from V and 0 bases from J, the junction kept 6 bases outside the gene matches. In the original processing: Amplification of reference gene primers was used by the study to estimate nucleated cell counts. Repertoires were generated with immunoSEQ multiplex PCR, while TCRdb's copy carries only in-frame clones and drops some. The V and J calls and clone size come from that table; D and trimming were worked out from the DNA. In the table there are fewer than 130,000 clones, 70% to 90% of which are singletons.

Sequencing was carried out using peripheral blood. The clonotype comes from a human donor in a cohort sampled during active COVID-19. This chain connects TRBV10-3 to TRBJ2-3, with 7 bases lining up with TRBD1. The CDR3 DNA reads as TGTGCCATCAGCCAGGGACAGCGAAGCACAGATACGCAGTATTTT. Amino acid sequence: CAISQGQRSTDTQYF.